Listed here are 21 T cell receptor beta chains from one sample, sequenced in a study of control samples from healthy donors and cancer patients. Method: immunoSEQ multiplex PCR; TCRdb's copy keeps in-frame clones and lacks some. The profile shows 200,000 or so clones, around 94% of them singletons. Sequenced sample: blood. The receptors come from a man aged 50-60 years in good health.

This chain links TRBV5-1 with TRBJ2-2; TRBD1 matches at 10 bases. Germline values: CDR1 SGHRS, CDR2 YFSETQ. V shed 5 bases, J shed 6 bases, and the junction held 7 bases outside the gene matches. CDR3 length: 15 amino acids. CDR3 residues: CASRGTGVSPGELFF. The DNA for the CDR3 is TGCGCCAGCAGGGGGACAGGGGTTAGCCCCGGGGAGCTGTTTTTT.

The rearrangement links TRBV3-1 (or the pseudogene TRBV3-2) to TRBJ2-2, with a possible D match to TRBD1 (5 bases). V was pared by 5 bases and J by 3 bases, with 10 bases between. CDR1 and CDR2 (germline): LGHDT, YNNKEL (reference sequence). The length of the CDR3 is 14 residues. CDR3 in DNA: TGTGCCAGCAGCATACAGGTAGACACCGGGGAGCTGTTTTTT. Amino acid sequence: CASSIQVDTGELFF.

The chain combines TRBV5-4 with TRBJ1-1, with D perhaps TRBD1 (6 bases). V was pared by 0 bases and J by 3 bases, with 9 bases between. The CDR3 contains 14 residues. In germline, CDR1 is SGHNT, CDR2 YYREEE (reference sequence). CDR3 DNA: TGTGCCAGCAGCTTGGCCGGGGGCGACACTGAAGCTTTCTTT. Translation: CASSLAGGDTEAFF.

This chain connects TRBV7-9 to TRBJ2-6, with 12 positions matching TRBD2. The trim removed 5 bases at V and 0 bases at J, leaving 5 bases unmatched. The CDR3 loop spans 18 amino acids. Germline V gene sequence: CDR1 SEHNR, CDR2 FQNEAQ (reference sequence). The CDR3 DNA sequence: TGTGCCAGCAGCCGGGCTAGCGGGGGGGCCTCTGGGGCCAACGTCCTGACTTTC. As protein: CASSRASGGASGANVLTF.

The rearrangement links TRBV12-3 or TRBV12-4 to TRBJ2-4; a possible D gene is TRBD1 (5 bases). The CDR3 extends over 13 amino acids. The ends were cut back, 6 bases at V and 8 bases at J, with 14 bases in the middle. The CDR3 sequence is CASSPKGMDIQYF. The CDR3 coding sequence is TGTGCCAGCAGCCCGAAGGGGATGGACATTCAGTACTTC.

The genes are TRBV5-1 and TRBJ2-3; 12 nucleotides line up with TRBD1. Trimming at V came to 0 bases and at J to 7 bases, leaving 18 bases not matched to a gene. This CDR3 has 20 residues. CDR1 and CDR2 from the germline V gene are SGHRS and YFSETQ. The chain's CDR3 is CASSLGPGQGALMVTNTQYF. CDR3 sequence (DNA): TGCGCCAGCAGCTTGGGTCCGGGACAGGGGGCGCTGATGGTCACGAATACGCAGTATTTT.

The chain has TRBV14 and TRBJ1-3; D gene uncertain. Germline V CDR1 and CDR2: SGHDN, FVKESK. Trimming took off 1 base at V and 0 bases at J, with 7 bases between the two ends. CDR3 length equals 15 residues. The CDR3: CASSQVASSGNTIYF. The CDR3, as DNA: TGTGCCAGCAGCCAAGTCGCGAGCTCTGGAAACACCATATATTTT.

The chain has TRBV28 and TRBJ2-7; D possibly corresponds to TRBD1 (5 bases). V lost 11 bases to trimming and J lost 5 bases, with 13 bases between them. This CDR3 has 11 residues. Germline values: CDR1 MDHEN, CDR2 SYDVKM. CDR3 coding DNA: TGTGCCGCTTTGGGGCTCGACGAGCAGTACTTC. It translates to CAALGLDEQYF.

The gene calls are TRBV19 and TRBJ2-5, with 11 bases lining up with TRBD2. Losses at the gene ends were 1 base for V and 1 base for J; bases not matched to a gene: 11. The CDR3 is 19 amino acids. Germline V gene sequence: CDR1 LNHDA, CDR2 SQIVND (reference sequence). CDR3: CASSIGGLAGGLVQETQYF. The CDR3 nucleotides read TGTGCCAGTAGTATAGGGGGTCTAGCGGGGGGCCTCGTCCAAGAGACCCAGTACTTC.

The chain couples TRBV24-1 to TRBJ2-5; a weak D match, TRBD2 (5 bases). The CDR3 is 16 amino acids. Germline-derived CDR1 and CDR2 are KGHDR and SFDVKD. Trimming pared 4 bases from V and 3 bases from J, leaving 17 bases between. CDR3 protein: CATSESDSPGEETQYF. The CDR3 nucleotides read TGTGCCACCAGTGAATCCGACTCTCCCGGGGAAGAGACCCAGTACTTC.

V gene TRBV18 combines with J gene TRBJ2-2; D is uncertain. Between the trimmed V and J ends, which lost 6 bases and 8 bases, there was a span of 13 bases. Germline V gives CDR1 KGHSH, CDR2 LQKENI. The CDR3 runs 13 residues. The CDR3 reads CASSPGPTGELFF. The CDR3 DNA sequence: TGTGCCAGCTCTCCCGGGCCGACGGGGGAGCTGTTTTTT.

This chain connects TRBV4-1 to TRBJ1-1; D gene uncertain. Germline V lookup: CDR1 MGHRA, CDR2 YSYEKL. V gave up 3 bases and J gave up 0 bases, with 11 bases separating them. The CDR3 runs to 15 residues. For the CDR3, the DNA is TGCGCCAGCAGCCACAAAAGTGGGGTGAACACTGAAGCTTTCTTT. The encoded protein is CASSHKSGVNTEAFF.

The rearrangement uses TRBV5-4 and TRBJ2-1, with 13 bases fitting TRBD2. With V trimmed by 6 bases and J by 9 bases, 6 bases remained unmatched. Germline values: CDR1 SGHNT, CDR2 YYREEE (reference sequence). This CDR3 is 14 amino acids long. The CDR3 loop reads CASTQTSGGPEQFF. Here the CDR3 DNA reads TGTGCCAGCACCCAGACTAGCGGGGGGCCTGAGCAGTTCTTC.

V usage is TRBV9 and J usage is TRBJ2-5; 7 nucleotides line up with TRBD1. Germline assignment: CDR1 SGDLS and CDR2 YYNGEE. Germline trimming cut 4 bases from V and 3 bases from J; bases unmatched to any gene: 6. This CDR3 region has 14 residues. Here the CDR3 reads CASSTDTGEETQYF. The CDR3 region has the DNA TGTGCCAGCAGCACAGATACAGGGGAAGAGACCCAGTACTTC.

This chain joins TRBV19 and TRBJ1-5; D is undetermined. The germline V and J ends were trimmed by 5 bases and 10 bases, with 9 bases remaining between them. Germline assignment: CDR1 LNHDA and CDR2 SQIVND (reference sequence). This CDR3 has 11 amino acids. The DNA for the CDR3 is TGTGCCAGTAGTGACACCTTCCCCCAGCATTTT. Translating gives CASSDTFPQHF.

The chain combines TRBV9 with TRBJ2-2; D is ambiguous. The length of the CDR3 is 14 residues. V lost 0 bases, J lost 6 bases, and 9 bases lay in between. CDR1 is SGDLS and CDR2 is YYNGEE in the germline V gene. CDR3 in amino acids: CASSVDVLSGELFF. Here the CDR3 DNA reads TGTGCCAGCAGCGTAGACGTGCTTTCCGGGGAGCTGTTTTTT.

The count of this clone is one. The chain employs TRBV4-2 and TRBJ1-2, with D maybe TRBD1 (5 bases). Germline V gene data show CDR1 as LGHNA and CDR2 as YNFKEQ. This CDR3 contains 15 residues. V shed 3 bases and J shed 5 bases, with 16 bases lying between them. This chain's CDR3 is CASSQDGVAGYGYTF. The CDR3 coding sequence is TGTGCCAGCAGCCAGGATGGGGTAGCAGGGTATGGCTACACCTTC.

The chain is built from TRBV7-2 and TRBJ1-5; D remains ambiguous. The CDR3 covers 13 residues. Germline V gene sequence: CDR1 SGHTA, CDR2 FQGNSA. Between the trimmed V and J ends, which lost 3 bases and 6 bases, there was a span of 9 bases. CDR3 in DNA: TGTGCCAGCAGCTTTACCCCCGGTCAGCCCCAGCATTTT. It encodes CASSFTPGQPQHF.

The chain recombines TRBV5-4 with TRBJ2-2; D unresolved. V lost 4 bases, J lost 0 bases, and 10 bases lay in between. Germline CDR1 is SGHNT and CDR2 is YYREEE (reference sequence). The CDR3 spans 15 residues. CDR3 sequence: CASSVGFANTGELFF. The CDR3 bases are TGTGCCAGCAGCGTGGGTTTCGCGAACACCGGGGAGCTGTTTTTT. Supplemented by reference TRBV5-4 and TRBJ2-2, the full variable domain reads ETGVTQSPTHLIKTRGQQVTLRCSSQSGHNTVSWYQQALGQGPQFIFQYYREEENGRGNFPPRFSGLQFPNYSSELNVNALELDDSALYLCASSVGFANTGELFFGEGSRLTVL.

The J gene is TRBJ1-4, the V gene TRBV2; 8 bases align to TRBD1. Germline lookup yields CDR1 SNHLY and CDR2 FYNNEI. Trimming cost V 4 bases and J 5 bases; bases outside gene matches: 3. The CDR3 is made up of 14 amino acids. The CDR3 nucleotides are TGTGCCAGCAGTGTCAGACAGGGGAATGAAAAACTGTTTTTT. This sequence encodes CASSVRQGNEKLFF.

This clone was seen a single time. The V gene is TRBV4-2, the J gene TRBJ1-2; D not certain. The CDR3 covers 14 residues. V was cut by 0 bases and J by 8 bases, with 13 bases left in between. CDR1 and CDR2 from the germline V gene are LGHNA and YNFKEQ. The CDR3 region has the DNA TGTGCCAGCAGCCAAGAGTTGGTTGGGGTAGGCTACACCTTC. This codes for CASSQELVGVGYTF.